The present T cell receptor beta chain was sequenced within a study of blood T cells in healthy people across ages. Study findings and constraints: Naive T cell percentage by flow cytometry tracked strongly with beta diversity. Reliance upon unsorted PBMCs precluded definitive naive versus antigen-experienced comparison. A roughly linear age-dependent decrease characterized TCR beta diversity per million T cells.

This clonotype was seen more than once but under ten times. Its antigen remains unidentified. Sequence at one end of the junction differs from germline and may be a read error. The CDR3 runs to 14 residues. Germline loops: CDR1 SQVTM, CDR2 ANQGSEA. Primers used in a second PCR of about 7 to 12 cycles were a sample-barcoded 5' primer and a J-beta primer mix. A template-switch adaptor that had 12 random nucleotides put a tag on each cDNA molecule. MiXCR was run by TCRdb on the 5' RACE reads, yielding one entry per CDR3 protein. The table lists hundreds of thousands of distinct CDR3 sequences, about a third of them singletons.

The sample taken for sequencing was blood. This receptor was obtained from a woman older than 75 in good health. V gene TRBV29-1 combines with J gene TRBJ1-5; 8 nucleotides match TRBD1. This chain's CDR3 is CSVQDRGGNQPQHF. The CDR3 DNA reads TGCAGCGTTCAAGACAGGGGAGGCAATCAGCCCCAGCATTTT.